The rows below give T cell receptor beta chains drawn from one sample of a study of vaccination and CD4 T cells after COVID-19. TCRdb re-called the PCR reads with MiXCR, one entry per CDR3 protein. The sample comprises around 12,000 distinct CDR3 sequences, about 45% of which are singletons, and 13% rests with the top ten. The antigens of these receptors remain unknown. Sequenced sample: CD4+ T cells from blood, cultured in vitro. The receptors come from a human donor who had recovered from COVID-19. CDR3s include the opening cysteine and the closing phenylalanine or tryptophan.

V gene	CDR3 protein
TRBV28	CASREDRYSSSPLHF
TRBV7-9	CASSLRQGAYNEQFF
TRBV18	CASSSTLSYNEQFF
TRBV7-9	CASSLLSGRPQFF
TRBV19	CASSPTSGITGLREQYF
TRBV12-3/TRBV12-4	CASSGLGTGAVDTEAFF
TRBV24-1	CATSDFGIYNEQFF
TRBV12-3/TRBV12-4	CASSLAAGAYEQYF
TRBV6-1	CASLFSGANVLTF
TRBV20-1	CSAVKAGGRTDTQYF
TRBV20-1	CSARGSGRGTDTQYF
TRBV7-3	CASSLGLAGAGELFF
TRBV28	CASGRYEQYF
TRBV20-1	CSAWDSRLADYKNIQYF
TRBV10-3	CAISAPGTSGRETQYF
TRBV19	CASRDVIGKGHQPQHF
TRBV4-1	CASSQSPAGFSSYEQYF
TRBV11-1	CASTSDSDGYTF
TRBV9	CASSVDPYNEQFF
TRBV6-1	CASRPLAGPQETQYF
TRBV27	CASSFDRGTYEQYF
TRBV20-1	CSAPSGVQETQYF
TRBV11-3	CASSWPREKALHF
TRBV7-2	CASSPRQETYEQYF
TRBV20-1	CSARKPLPALIYEQYF
TRBV20-1	CSARDIQGNQPQHF
TRBV5-1	CASSLLRGQETEAFF
TRBV15	CATSRDLLGGASYF
TRBV10-1	CASSPWAEEQQYF
TRBV6-5	CASSYSSDSYNEQFF
TRBV14	CASSQARQGDYGYTF
TRBV20-1	CSARDASGSRRAGELFF
TRBV7-9	CASSPGLAGDGDTQYF
TRBV20-1	CSARGLAGVGEQYF
TRBV20-1	CSARDPPPRDGYTF
TRBV20-1	CSARWAVDQPQHF
TRBV12-3/TRBV12-4	CASSGTGKNTEAFF
TRBV7-9	CASSSGTLYGYTF
TRBV9	CASSVDGQGQGPQHF
TRBV28	CASSPPTGGNTIYF
TRBV28	CASSLPLRVGGLRRDEQYF
TRBV29-1	CSVGQGEGSPLHF
TRBV19	CASSLRGKEKLFF
TRBV18	CASSPPQGGLWETQYF
TRBV4-1	CASSIQGNESPLHF
TRBV24-1	CATSDGRGWTGELFF